This T cell receptor beta chain was identified during a study of early stage breast cancer tumors. This clone was picked up one time. Its antigen remains unknown. The CDR3 runs to 13 residues. The V gene's germline CDR1 is MRHNA and CDR2 SNTAGT. Trimming removed 2 bases at V and 0 bases at J, with 3 bases between. Blood replicates held 0.5 ug DNA, tumor or normal breast approximately 1.5 ug, two each. TCRdb keeps only in-frame clones here, not all; method: immunoSEQ multiplex PCR. The table lists approximately 31,000 clones, around 67% of them singletons. Whole-study results and caveats: Comparing each tissue with blood distinguished tumor from normal in 14 of 16 patients.

Sequencing used breast tumor tissue. This receptor was identified in a person aged 25 to 39 with breast cancer. The chain links TRBV6-4 to TRBJ2-3; D remains ambiguous. CDR3 protein: CASSDGSTDTQYF. In DNA, the CDR3 is TGTGCCAGCAGTGACGGGAGCACAGATACGCAGTATTTT.